These 20 T cell receptor beta chains share one sample of origin, sequenced in a study of OX40 agonist ivuxolimab in advanced cancers. Sequencing was performed with immunoSEQ multiplex PCR; in TCRdb, only in-frame clones are kept and a portion is missing. The sample lists around 67,000 clones; about 83% were seen once. The material was CD4+ or CD8+ T cells sorted from blood, obtained in a trial of the OX40 agonist ivuxolimab. The receptors derive from an adult with an advanced solid tumor such as melanoma, head and neck, liver or kidney cancer.

The chain is built from TRBV19 and TRBJ1-5; TRBD1 is a possible D gene (6 bases). The length of the CDR3 is 14 residues. The germline V gene encodes CDR1 LNHDA and CDR2 SQIVND (reference sequence). Trimming left V 5 bases short and J 4 bases short, with 12 bases between. The CDR3 is CASSDDRSNQPQHF. The CDR3 DNA reads as TGTGCCAGTAGTGATGACAGGTCGAATCAGCCCCAGCATTTT.

The sample holds a few counts of this clone. This chain links TRBV18 with TRBJ2-2, with 7 positions matching TRBD1. Trimming cost V 6 bases and J 2 bases; bases outside gene matches: 6. Germline-derived CDR1 and CDR2 are KGHSH and LQKENI. This CDR3 has 15 amino acids. DNA for the CDR3: TGTGCCAGCTCCCGGGGACAGCTTAACACCGGGGAGCTGTTTTTT. Its protein is CASSRGQLNTGELFF.

The chain links TRBV19 to TRBJ2-7, with 8 nucleotides matching TRBD2. V lost 7 bases, J lost 2 bases, and 7 bases stayed unmatched. The length of the CDR3 is 14 residues. Germline assignment: CDR1 LNHDA and CDR2 SQIVND (reference sequence). CDR3 residues: CASKVQRGTYEQYF. The CDR3 nucleotides read TGTGCCAGTAAGGTCCAGCGGGGGACCTACGAGCAGTACTTC.

This rearrangement joins TRBV10-3 to TRBJ1-2; D might be TRBD1 (5 bases). The CDR3 sequence is 13 residues long. The V end lost 7 bases, the J end lost 8 bases, and 17 bases lay between the germline ends. Per germline, CDR1 ENHRY and CDR2 SYGVKD. CDR3 sequence reads: CAITQGFLRGYTF. The CDR3 nucleotides are TGTGCCATCACTCAGGGATTCTTGCGCGGCTACACCTTC.

The V and J genes are TRBV30 and TRBJ2-4; 9 nucleotides line up with TRBD2. CDR1 is GTSNPN, CDR2 SVGIG, per germline (reference sequence). The V and J ends lost 4 bases and 9 bases, in that order; junction bases with no gene match: 10. The CDR3 spans 14 residues. CDR3 bases: TGTGCCTGGATGGCGGGAGGGCCGAATCCCATTCAGTACTTC. It encodes CAWMAGGPNPIQYF.

V and J are TRBV5-5 and TRBJ2-2; the D is unclear. CDR3 length: 15 residues. Germline CDR1 and CDR2: SGHKS and YYEKEE (reference sequence). Trimming pared 1 base from V and 2 bases from J, leaving 9 bases between. As DNA, the CDR3 is TGTGCCAGCAGCTTGAGTAGTTATAACACCGGGGAGCTGTTTTTT. Its protein product is CASSLSSYNTGELFF.

This clone was seen just once. The gene calls are TRBV7-9 and TRBJ1-3; no clear D gene. Per the germline V gene, CDR1 is SEHNR and CDR2 is FQNEAQ (reference sequence). The CDR3 has 14 residues. V shed 1 base and J shed 0 bases, with 4 bases lying between them. The CDR3 sequence: CASSLELSGNTIYF. CDR3 coding DNA: TGTGCCAGCAGCTTAGAACTCTCTGGAAACACCATATATTTT. The whole variable domain, filled in from reference TRBV7-9 and TRBJ1-3, reads DTGVSQNPRHKITKRGQNVTFRCDPISEHNRLYWYRQTLGQGPEFLTYFQNEAQLEKSRLLSDRFSAERPKGSFSTLEIQRTEQGDSAMYLCASSLELSGNTIYFGEGSWLTVV.

The chain is built from TRBV2 and TRBJ1-1; TRBD1 matches 8 bases. V shed 10 bases, J shed 4 bases, and the junction held 11 bases outside the gene matches. Germline CDR1 reads SNHLY; CDR2 reads FYNNEI. The CDR3 sequence is 14 residues long. The CDR3: CATKPETGGTEAFF. The CDR3 DNA sequence: TGTGCCACAAAACCGGAAACAGGGGGCACTGAAGCTTTCTTT.

The count of this clone is one. The rearrangement joins TRBV6-1 to TRBJ2-5; 7 nucleotides match TRBD2. This CDR3 is 16 amino acids long. CDR1 is MNHNS, CDR2 SASEGT, per germline. The V gene end was trimmed by 3 bases and the J gene end by 5 bases; junction bases not matched to a gene: 12. In DNA, the CDR3 is TGTGCCAGCAGTGATCTTTTCAGGAAGGGAGGGGAGACCCAGTACTTC. It is translated as CASSDLFRKGGETQYF.

The rearrangement links TRBV5-1 to TRBJ1-1, with TRBD1 identical over 7 bases. The germline gives CDR1 SGHRS, CDR2 YFSETQ. Germline trimming cut 3 bases from V and 4 bases from J; bases unmatched to any gene: 6. The CDR3 is 14 amino acids. The DNA for the CDR3 is TGCGCCAGCAGCTCACAGACAGGGACCACTGAAGCTTTCTTT. Translation gives CASSSQTGTTEAFF.

The rearrangement joins TRBV5-1 to TRBJ2-7; D is uncertain. The V gene lost 2 bases and the J gene lost 0 bases, with 12 bases spanning the gap. This CDR3 has 15 residues. Per the germline V gene, CDR1 is SGHRS and CDR2 is YFSETQ. This CDR3 reads CASSFANPSSYEQYF. DNA for the CDR3: TGCGCCAGCAGCTTTGCTAACCCCAGCTCCTACGAGCAGTACTTC.

The chain carries TRBV5-1 and TRBJ1-4; D call uncertain. Germline V CDR1 and CDR2: SGHRS, YFSETQ. This CDR3 is 14 amino acids long. Trimming took 2 bases from V and 8 from J, leaving 13 bases between them. The CDR3 sequence is CASSLLTLDEKLFF. The CDR3 DNA reads TGCGCCAGCAGCTTATTGACTCTTGACGAAAAACTGTTTTTT.

This chain links TRBV6-4 with TRBJ1-6, with D unresolved. Trimming pared 3 bases from V and 8 bases from J, leaving 11 bases between. CDR1 MRHNA and CDR2 SNTAGT come from the germline V gene. The CDR3 totals 14 residues. CDR3 in amino acids: CASSETPGDSPLHF. CDR3 coding DNA: TGTGCCAGCAGTGAGACCCCCGGGGATTCACCCCTCCACTTT.

This chain connects TRBV30 to TRBJ1-3; D uncertain. V was trimmed by 6 bases and J by 0 bases, leaving 9 bases between them. The CDR3 sequence is 13 residues long. The germline V gene has CDR1 GTSNPN and CDR2 SVGIG (reference sequence). Written as DNA, the CDR3 is TGTGCCTGCCTCTTGGCCTCTGGAAACACCATATATTTT. This translates into CACLLASGNTIYF. The variable domain in full, completed from reference TRBV30 and TRBJ1-3, reads SQTIHQWPATLVQPVGSPLSLECTVEGTSNPNLYWYRQAAGRGLQLLFYSVGIGQISSEVPQNLSASRPQDRQFILSSKKLLLSDSGFYLCACLLASGNTIYFGEGSWLTVV.

This clone was seen a few times. The rearrangement joins TRBV5-1 to TRBJ1-1; D ambiguous. Germline V CDR1 and CDR2: SGHRS, YFSETQ. V was shortened by 0 bases and J by 0 bases, with 6 bases between the two germline ends. The CDR3 loop spans 14 amino acids. The CDR3 DNA reads as TGCGCCAGCAGCTTGGGGGAGCTGAACACTGAAGCTTTCTTT. Amino acids: CASSLGELNTEAFF.

This rearrangement joins TRBV6-1 to TRBJ1-3; D unresolved. CDR1 is MNHNS, CDR2 SASEGT, per germline. CDR3 length: 12 residues. Trimming cost V 7 bases and J 3 bases, with 7 bases left between them. CDR3 DNA: TGTGCCAGCAACCTCTTTGGAAACACCATATATTTT. Protein sequence: CASNLFGNTIYF.

The table lists this clone with a few counts. The genes are TRBV19 and TRBJ2-7, with D unresolved. CDR3 size: 13 residues. Looked up from germline, CDR1 is LNHDA and CDR2 is SQIVND (reference sequence). The ends were cut back, 3 bases at V and 3 bases at J, with 9 bases in the middle. The chain's CDR3 is CASSMAEGYEQYF. The CDR3 region has the DNA TGTGCCAGTAGTATGGCGGAAGGCTACGAGCAGTACTTC.

The chain joins TRBV6-6 to TRBJ2-7; no clear D. The V and J ends lost 2 bases and 0 bases respectively, with 8 bases between them. The CDR3 runs to 14 residues. Germline CDR1 MNHNY, CDR2 SVGAGI (reference sequence). CDR3 loop: CASSYRSRSYEQYF. The CDR3 DNA reads as TGTGCCAGCAGTTACCGGAGCCGCTCCTACGAGCAGTACTTC.

The gene calls are TRBV5-1 and TRBJ2-2; TRBD2 might be the D (5 bases). This CDR3 contains 16 residues. From germline, CDR1 is SGHRS and CDR2 YFSETQ. V gave up 3 bases and J gave up 4 bases, with 16 bases separating them. The CDR3 DNA sequence: TGCGCCAGCAGCTCTTCGGGGAGTTTGAGCACCGGGGAGCTGTTTTTT. Translating it yields CASSSSGSLSTGELFF.

J is TRBJ2-5 and V is TRBV18; D not certain. V shed 8 bases and J shed 5 bases, with 9 bases lying between them. The germline CDR1 and CDR2 sequences are KGHSH and LQKENI. The CDR3 sequence is 11 residues long. CDR3 in amino acids: CASTSGETQYF. For the CDR3, the DNA is TGTGCCAGCACGTCTGGTGAGACCCAGTACTTC.